This note documents a single T cell receptor (beta chain) sequence. Its antigen is not identified. One end of the junction varies from germline; a read error may be responsible. This record belongs to a study of shared clonotypes between healthy human individuals. Looking at the study overall: The donors, a couple of women and a few men, were aged 18 to 49. Study-wide points: Read depth was anticipated to influence clonotype sharing among donors.

Produced via immunoSEQ multiplex PCR; TCRdb's table is partial and in-frame only. Among about 800,000 clones listed, 90% to 97% were seen once. Terminally differentiated effector memory CD45RA+ cells were excluded from the naive CD8 cells, which were CD45RO-negative and positively selected for CCR7. All donors qualified as healthy HIV-negative adults and had experienced no recent acute infections or vaccinations. From germline, CDR1 is SQVTM and CDR2 ANQGSEA. The CDR3 is 11 residues long. The sequenced sample was naive CD8+ T cells sorted from blood. The clonotype was recovered from a man aged 25-40 years in good health. The V gene is TRBV29-1, the J gene TRBJ2-2; D is unresolved. CDR3 sequence (DNA): TGCAGCGCTGAAGGGACCGGGGAGCTGTTTTTT. This translates into CSAEGTGELFF.